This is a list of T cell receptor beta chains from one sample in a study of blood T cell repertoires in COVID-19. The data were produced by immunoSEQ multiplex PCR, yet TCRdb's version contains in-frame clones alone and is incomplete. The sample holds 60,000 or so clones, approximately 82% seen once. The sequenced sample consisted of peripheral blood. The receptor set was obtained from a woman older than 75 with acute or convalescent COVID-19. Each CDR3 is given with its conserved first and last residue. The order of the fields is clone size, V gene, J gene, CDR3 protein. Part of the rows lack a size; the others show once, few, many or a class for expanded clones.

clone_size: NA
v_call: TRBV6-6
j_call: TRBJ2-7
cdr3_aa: CASSQLRQGGEQYF

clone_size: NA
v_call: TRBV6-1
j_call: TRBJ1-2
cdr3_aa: CASSDAAPGQGAGYTF

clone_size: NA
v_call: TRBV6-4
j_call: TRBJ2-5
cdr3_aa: CASSAPGVGQETQYF

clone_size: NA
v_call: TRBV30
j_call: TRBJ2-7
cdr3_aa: CAWRPGQGALEQYF

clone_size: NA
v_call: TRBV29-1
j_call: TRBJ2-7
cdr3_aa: CSVEGGQGLGQYF

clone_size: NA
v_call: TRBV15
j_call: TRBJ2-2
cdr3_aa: CATSRDLTNTGELFF

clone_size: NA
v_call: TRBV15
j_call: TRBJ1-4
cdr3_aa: CATSRKQGAELFF

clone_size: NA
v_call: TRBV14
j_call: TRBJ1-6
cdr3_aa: CASSQDGGVSPLHF

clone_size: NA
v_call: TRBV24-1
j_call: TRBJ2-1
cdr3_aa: CATSRDSGWGSYNEQFF

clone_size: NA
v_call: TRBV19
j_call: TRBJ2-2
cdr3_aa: CASSIVTGLNTGELFF

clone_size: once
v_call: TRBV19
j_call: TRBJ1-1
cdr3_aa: CASTGSGAVTEAFF

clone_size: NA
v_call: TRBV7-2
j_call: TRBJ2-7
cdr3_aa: CASSQTQGLEQYF

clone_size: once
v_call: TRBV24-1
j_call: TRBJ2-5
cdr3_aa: CAVGGLTQETQYF

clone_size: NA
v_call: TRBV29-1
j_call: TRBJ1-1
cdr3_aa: CSGTTGFGTEAFF

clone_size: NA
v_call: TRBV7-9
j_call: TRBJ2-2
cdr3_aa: CASSRGANTGELFF

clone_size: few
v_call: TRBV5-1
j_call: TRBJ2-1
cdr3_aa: CASKLASNNEQFF

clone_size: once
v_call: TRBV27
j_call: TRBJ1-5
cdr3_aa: CASSLFTGGGNQPQHF

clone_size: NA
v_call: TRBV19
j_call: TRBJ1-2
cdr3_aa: CASTYEGAGGYTF

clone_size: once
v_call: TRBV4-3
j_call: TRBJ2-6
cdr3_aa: CASSQDGGGISSGANVLTF

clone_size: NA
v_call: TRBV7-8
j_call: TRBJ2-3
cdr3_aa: CASSLGLAQGTQYF

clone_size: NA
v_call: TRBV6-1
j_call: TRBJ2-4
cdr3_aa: CASSEPSGPGRNIQYF

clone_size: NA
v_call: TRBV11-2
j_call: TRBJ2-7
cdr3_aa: CASSLGTGTGEKQYF

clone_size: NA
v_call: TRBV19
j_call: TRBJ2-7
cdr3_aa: CASSSTTGGWQYF

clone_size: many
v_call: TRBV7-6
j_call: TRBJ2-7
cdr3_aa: CASSLSPGYEQYF

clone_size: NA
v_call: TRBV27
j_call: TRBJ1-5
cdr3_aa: CASSPWEGFGNQPQHF

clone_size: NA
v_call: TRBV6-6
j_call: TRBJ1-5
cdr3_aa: CASSYRDRGNQPQHF

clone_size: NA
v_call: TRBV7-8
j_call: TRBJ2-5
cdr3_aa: CASSRSRGLWRETQYF

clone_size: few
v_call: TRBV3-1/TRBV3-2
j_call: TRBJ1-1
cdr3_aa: CASSRTVSSTEAFF

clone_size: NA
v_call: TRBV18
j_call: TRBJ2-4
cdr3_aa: CASSPIAVPLAKNIQYF

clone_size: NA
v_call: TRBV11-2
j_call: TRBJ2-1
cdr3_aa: CASERYGTSGGLNEQFF

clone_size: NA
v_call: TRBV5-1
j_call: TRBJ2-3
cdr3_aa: CASSPGTSGSTDTQYF

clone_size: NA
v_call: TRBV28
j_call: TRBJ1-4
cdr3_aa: CASSTRWEKLFF

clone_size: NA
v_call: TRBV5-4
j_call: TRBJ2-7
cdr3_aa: CASSDGLVIHEQYF

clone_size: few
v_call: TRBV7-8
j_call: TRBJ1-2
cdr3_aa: CASSLAYPTGGAGYTF

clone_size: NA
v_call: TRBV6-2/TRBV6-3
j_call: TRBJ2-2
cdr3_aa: CASSETGATGELFF

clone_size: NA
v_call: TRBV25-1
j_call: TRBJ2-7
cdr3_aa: CASSEFGIHEQYF

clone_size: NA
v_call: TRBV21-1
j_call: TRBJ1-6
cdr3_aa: CASIPGLRSYNSPLHF

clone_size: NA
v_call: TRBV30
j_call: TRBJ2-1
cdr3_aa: CAWSASGINEQFF

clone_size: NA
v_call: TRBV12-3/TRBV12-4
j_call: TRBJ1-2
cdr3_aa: CASSLVEGAGYTF

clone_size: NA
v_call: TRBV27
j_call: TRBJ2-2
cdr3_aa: CASRTSAPTLAGELFF

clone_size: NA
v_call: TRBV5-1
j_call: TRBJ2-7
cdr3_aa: CASSSGDSPYEQYF

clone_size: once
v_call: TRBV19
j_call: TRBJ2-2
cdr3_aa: CASDRTSGGNTGELFF

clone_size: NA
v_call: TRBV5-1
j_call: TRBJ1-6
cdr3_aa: CASSSTGGTDNSPLHF

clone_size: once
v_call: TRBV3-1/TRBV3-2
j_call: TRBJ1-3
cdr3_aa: CASSQKSQGRSTIYF

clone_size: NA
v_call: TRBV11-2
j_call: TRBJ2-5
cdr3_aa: CASSGTTLETQYF

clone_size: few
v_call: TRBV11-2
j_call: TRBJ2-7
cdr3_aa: CASSSDLQGAEQYF

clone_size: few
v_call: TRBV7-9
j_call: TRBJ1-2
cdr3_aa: CASSPTGHGYTF

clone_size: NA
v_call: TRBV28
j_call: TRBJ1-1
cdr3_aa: CASSPGGALTEAFF